This T cell receptor (beta chain) stems from a study of blood T cells in healthy people across ages. Regarding the study as a whole: A greater number of naive CD4+ cells and higher diversity distinguished long-lived donors from aged donors. Donor CMV status was unknown, possibly confounding expanded clonotype changes.

Sample-barcoded 5' priming and a J-beta primer mix drove a second PCR of 7 to 11 cycles. Via MiXCR, TCRdb re-called the 5' RACE reads, giving one row per CDR3 protein. This table has about 1,400,000 distinct CDR3 sequences, roughly 59% appearing once. Worth noting for this clonotype: The antigen remains unidentified.

The CDR3 contains 16 residues. Looked up from germline, CDR1 is SGHTA and CDR2 is FQGNSA. J gave up 2 bases and V 4 bases, and 8 bases lay outside the gene matches. The origin of this receptor is a man aged 18-30 years in good health. Sequences were obtained from blood. The V and J genes are TRBV7-2 and TRBJ2-5; 9 nucleotides line up with TRBD2. CDR3 nucleotides: TGTGCCAGCAGCTCCCCCACGCTAGCGGGGCAAGAGACCCAGTACTTC. This encodes CASSSPTLAGQETQYF.